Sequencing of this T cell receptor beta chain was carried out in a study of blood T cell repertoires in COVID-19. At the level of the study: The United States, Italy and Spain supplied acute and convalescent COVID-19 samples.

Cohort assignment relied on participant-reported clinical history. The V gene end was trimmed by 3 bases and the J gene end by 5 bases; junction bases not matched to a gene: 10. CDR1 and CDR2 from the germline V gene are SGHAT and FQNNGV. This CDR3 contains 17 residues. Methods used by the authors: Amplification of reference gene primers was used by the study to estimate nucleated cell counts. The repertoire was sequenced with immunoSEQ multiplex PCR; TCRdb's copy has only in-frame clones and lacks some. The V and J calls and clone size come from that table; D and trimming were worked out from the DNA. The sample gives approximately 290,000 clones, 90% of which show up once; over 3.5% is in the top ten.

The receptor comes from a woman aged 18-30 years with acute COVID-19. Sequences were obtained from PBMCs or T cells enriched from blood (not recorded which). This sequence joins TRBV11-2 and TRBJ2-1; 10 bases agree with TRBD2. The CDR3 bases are TGTGCCAGCAGCTTCCCGGGGCGGCTAGCGGGAGACAATGAGCAGTTCTTC. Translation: CASSFPGRLAGDNEQFF.